This TCR beta chain is from a study of CXCR3-negative and CXCR3-positive naive CD8 T cells. Study-wide background: Across all libraries, TRB reads numbered about 135 million, with about 1.5 +/- 0.3 million in each library.

At hundreds of thousands of cells each, triplicate sorts were carried out for each CD8+ T cell subset. Carrying UMI labels, the TRB cDNA libraries were prepared through 5' RACE. Using the 5' RACE reads, TCRdb records one entry per CDR3 protein without DNA. Here the sample table reports 40,000 to 55,000 distinct CDR3 sequences. The material sequenced was naive CXCR3- CD8+ T cells from blood. As for subset: CD45RO-CCR7+CD27+CD95- naive CD8+ T cells lacking CXCR3 (TNR3-). This receptor was taken from a human donor in good health. Some clones in this sample may be carry-over from other donors' samples.

CDR3 sequence: CASSQGRPGRNGNEQFF. This chain joins TRBV4-1 and TRBJ2-1; absent DNA, TCRdb's TRBD1 call cannot be checked. CDR1 and CDR2 (germline): MGHRA, YSYEKL. This CDR3 has 17 residues.